This T cell receptor (beta chain) came from a study of blood T cell repertoires in COVID-19. The ends were cut back, 2 bases at V and 1 base at J, with 8 bases in the middle. This CDR3 is 15 amino acids long. Germline CDR1 and CDR2: SNHLY and FYNNEI. Profiled with immunoSEQ multiplex PCR; TCRdb holds only in-frame clones, not every one. The table has about 64,000 clones, more than 70% seen once. Input material: peripheral blood. This chain connects TRBV2 to TRBJ2-2; possibly TRBD1 for D (6 bases). The clonotype was recovered from a man in his 70s with acute or convalescent COVID-19. In nucleotides, the CDR3 is TGTGCCAGCAGTGAAAGGGACAAGAACACCGGGGAGCTGTTTTTT. It encodes CASSERDKNTGELFF.